The 21 T cell receptor beta chains below all came from one sample that was sequenced in a study. TCRdb reanalysed the RT-PCR reads using MiXCR and keeps one entry per CDR3 protein. In the table there are 550,000 to 750,000 distinct CDR3 sequences, 13% to 15% of which are singletons. Sequenced: memory CD4+ T cells from blood. Every receptor here comes from a female donor in good health, serving as a healthy control.

This clonotype appeared a few times. The chain combines TRBV6-2 or TRBV6-3 with TRBJ1-5; TRBD1 is a possible D gene (5 bases). CDR1 and CDR2 (germline): MNHEY, SVGEGT. The V and J ends lost 0 bases and 7 bases respectively, with 13 bases between them. The CDR3 has 15 amino acids. In DNA, the CDR3 is TGTGCCAGCAGTTACTCCGCGGGGGTAAGCCAGCCCCAGCATTTT. Encoded protein: CASSYSAGVSQPQHF.

This clonotype was recorded a few times. The V call is TRBV20-1, the J call TRBJ2-6; no reliable D call. The CDR3 runs 12 residues. Germline CDR1 DFQATT, CDR2 SNEGSKA (reference sequence). V dropped 3 bases and J dropped 0 bases, with 0 bases sitting between them. In nucleotides, the CDR3 is TGCAGTGCTAGCTCTGGGGCCAACGTCCTGACTTTC. It translates to CSASSGANVLTF.

CDR3 nucleotides: TGCGCCAGCAGCCCTGGCGACCGAAGCTCCTACGAGCAGTACTTC. Amino acids: CASSPGDRSSYEQYF. The chain carries TRBV4-1 and TRBJ2-7; D is unclear. Germline CDR1 reads MGHRA; CDR2 reads YSYEKL. The CDR3 sequence is 15 residues long. Trimming shortened V by 4 bases and J by 0 bases, and 13 bases separated the two germline ends.

This chain links TRBV5-1 with TRBJ1-1, with a possible D match to TRBD1 (5 bases). V was pared by 0 bases and J by 0 bases, with 9 bases between. The CDR3 loop spans 15 amino acids. Germline V gives CDR1 SGHRS, CDR2 YFSETQ. The chain's CDR3 is CASSLVARVNTEAFF. CDR3 sequence (DNA): TGCGCCAGCAGCTTGGTTGCCAGGGTGAACACTGAAGCTTTCTTT.

This clonotype was seen a handful of times. This chain uses TRBV6-4 with TRBJ2-1; 10 bases line up with TRBD2. CDR3 length: 17 residues. After removal of 1 base from V and 8 bases from J, the junction contained 11 bases not matched to a gene. Germline V CDR1 and CDR2: MRHNA, SNTAGT. The CDR3 region has the DNA TGTGCCAGCAGTGACTTTGGCTTGGGACTAGCGTGCTATGAGCAGTTCTTC. Protein product: CASSDFGLGLACYEQFF.

This clonotype was detected ten times or more. The J gene is TRBJ1-6, the V gene TRBV6-5; D uncertain. Germline loops: CDR1 MNHEY, CDR2 SVGAGI. Trimming took off 4 bases at V and 7 bases at J, with 14 bases between the two ends. The length of the CDR3 is 15 residues. DNA for the CDR3: TGTGCCAGCAGTTTAAGGCCTACTACCAATTCACCCCTCCACTTT. Protein product: CASSLRPTTNSPLHF.

This clonotype has a handful of counts. The V gene is TRBV20-1, the J gene TRBJ1-1; D is uncertain. Germline V gene lookup returns CDR1 DFQATT and CDR2 SNEGSKA (reference sequence). The CDR3 extends over 13 amino acids. The DNA of the CDR3 is TGCAGCCCCCTCCCGGGTGGAGGCTCTGAAGCTTTCTTT. It translates to CSPLPGGGSEAFF.

This clonotype was counted at least ten times. The chain joins TRBV12-3 or TRBV12-4 to TRBJ2-2, with D hard to call. The CDR3 is 15 residues long. The V end was cut by 3 bases, the J end by 5 bases, with 13 bases between. As DNA, the CDR3 is TGTGCCAGCAGTTTTGGACGCCCGGTGACCGGGGAGCTGTTTTTT. It specifies CASSFGRPVTGELFF.

The genes are TRBV4-1 and TRBJ1-5, with 12 bases matching TRBD1. V lost 4 bases to trimming and J lost 3 bases; unmatched junction nucleotides: 7. The CDR3 totals 17 residues. Germline V gene lookup returns CDR1 MGHRA and CDR2 YSYEKL. CDR3 nucleotides: TGCGCCAGCAGCCGAGGGACAGGGGGCAGGGACAATCAGCCCCAGCATTTT. It translates to CASSRGTGGRDNQPQHF.

This clonotype was seen a handful of times. This sequence joins TRBV28 and TRBJ1-5; D uncertain. Trimming cost V 6 bases and J 5 bases, with 17 bases left between them. This CDR3 comprises 15 residues. CDR1 and CDR2 from the germline V gene are MDHEN and SYDVKM. DNA of the CDR3: TGTGCCAGCAGCTCCCCGAACAGACGGTATCAGCCCCAGCATTTT. Its protein is CASSSPNRRYQPQHF.

This clonotype was recorded a few times. The chain has TRBV20-1 and TRBJ2-2; 14 positions match TRBD2. The germline V gene encodes CDR1 DFQATT and CDR2 SNEGSKA (reference sequence). The CDR3 is made up of 18 amino acids. V lost 5 bases, J lost 0 bases, and 8 bases stayed unmatched. In DNA, the CDR3 is TGCAGTGCTTCCCTAGGACTAGCGGGAGGTTCGAACACCGGGGAGCTGTTTTTT. Translated: CSASLGLAGGSNTGELFF.

This sequence joins TRBV15 and TRBJ2-7; a weak D match, TRBD2 (6 bases). V lost 1 base to trimming and J lost 3 bases, with 13 bases between them. There are 15 residues in the CDR3. Germline CDR1 and CDR2: LNHNV and YYDKDF (reference sequence). The CDR3 protein is CATSRGLTGLYEQYF. CDR3 sequence (DNA): TGTGCCACCAGCAGAGGGCTTACGGGACTCTACGAGCAGTACTTC.

The sample holds a few counts of this clonotype. For the CDR3, the DNA is TGTGCCAGCAGTTTCGGGGGGGGATTTGTATCCCTCCACTTT. This gives the protein CASSFGGGFVSLHF. J is TRBJ1-6 and V is TRBV7-2; possible D gene TRBD1, 5 bases. Germline V CDR1 and CDR2: SGHTA, FQGNSA. Trimming removed 6 bases from V and 14 bases from J, with 20 bases in between. The CDR3 contains 14 residues. Looking up the rest from reference TRBV7-2 and TRBJ1-6 gives the full variable domain: GAGVSQSPSNKVTEKGKDVELRCDPISGHTALYWYRQSLGQGLEFLIYFQGNSAPDKSGLPSDRFSAERTGGSVSTLTIQRTQQEDSAVYLCASSFGGGFVSLHFGNGTRLTVT.

The rearrangement links TRBV24-1 to TRBJ2-3, with D possibly TRBD1 on 6 matching bases. The CDR3 consists of 18 residues. Looked up from germline, CDR1 is KGHDR and CDR2 is SFDVKD. Trimming removed 0 bases from V and 1 base from J, with 16 bases in between. CDR3 loop: CATSDLQLPGAGTDTQYF. The CDR3, as DNA: TGTGCCACCAGTGATTTGCAACTCCCAGGGGCCGGCACAGATACGCAGTATTTT.

This rearrangement joins TRBV20-1 to TRBJ2-1, with 7 bases fitting TRBD2. The germline CDR1 and CDR2 sequences are DFQATT and SNEGSKA (reference sequence). The CDR3 spans 16 residues. J was trimmed by 4 bases and V by 4 bases; bases with no gene match: 13. The CDR3 region has the DNA TGCAGTGCTACGAGACAAATGGCTAGCGGATACAATGAGCAGTTCTTC. This codes for CSATRQMASGYNEQFF.

The sample holds a few counts of this clonotype. The chain recombines TRBV7-3 with TRBJ1-2; 9 bases match TRBD1. The V gene's germline CDR1 is SGHTA and CDR2 FQGTGA. The CDR3 extends over 13 amino acids. The J segment lost 8 bases and the V segment lost 5 bases, leaving 6 bases of the junction unmatched. CDR3 coding DNA: TGTGCCAGCAGCGGAAGGGACAGGGACGGCTACACCTTC. Protein product: CASSGRDRDGYTF.

Ten or more counts support this clonotype. The chain joins TRBV24-1 to TRBJ2-3, with 9 bases identical to TRBD1. The V gene end was trimmed by 1 base and the J gene end by 4 bases; junction bases not matched to a gene: 5. The V gene's germline CDR1 is KGHDR and CDR2 SFDVKD. The CDR3 extends over 16 amino acids. The chain's CDR3 is CATSDFGTGYSDTQYF. The CDR3, as DNA: TGTGCCACCAGTGATTTCGGGACAGGGTATTCAGATACGCAGTATTTT.

The rearrangement joins TRBV5-8 to TRBJ2-7, with 12 bases fitting TRBD1. This CDR3 is 15 amino acids long. V was pared by 5 bases and J by 2 bases, with 5 bases of the junction left unmatched. CDR1 SGHTS and CDR2 YDEGEE come from the germline V gene. The CDR3 DNA reads TGTGCCAGCAGGGCCGGGACAGGGGGCCCCTACGAGCAGTACTTC. It yields the protein CASRAGTGGPYEQYF.

Only a few counts were recorded for this clonotype. The genes are TRBV20-1 and TRBJ2-2, with a weak D call TRBD2 (5 bases). CDR3 length equals 17 residues. Germline CDR1 and CDR2: DFQATT and SNEGSKA (reference sequence). The V end lost 5 bases, the J end lost 4 bases, and 23 bases lay between the germline ends. The CDR3 coding sequence is TGCAGTGCTCCCGACCTGGTGTACGGGGTTGGCACCGGGGAGCTGTTTTTT. It specifies CSAPDLVYGVGTGELFF.

V and J are TRBV18 and TRBJ2-3; D not certain. The CDR3 length is 13 residues. V dropped 9 bases and J dropped 0 bases, with 10 bases sitting between them. Germline-derived CDR1 and CDR2 are KGHSH and LQKENI. The CDR3 bases are TGTGCCAGTCAGGTGTCTAGCACAGATACGCAGTATTTT. It translates to CASQVSSTDTQYF. Full variable domain (missing parts from reference TRBV18 and TRBJ2-3): NAGVMQNPRHLVRRRGQEARLRCSPMKGHSHVYWYRQLPEEGLKFMVYLQKENIIDESGMPKERFSAEFPKEGPSILRIQQVVRGDSAAYFCASQVSSTDTQYFGPGTRLTVL.

This clonotype has just a few counts. CDR3: CSAAPGTQYF. For the CDR3, the DNA is TGCAGTGCCGCGCCGGGGACCCAGTACTTC. The chain carries TRBV20-1 and TRBJ2-5; unclear D gene. The germline gives CDR1 DFQATT, CDR2 SNEGSKA (reference sequence). The germline V and J ends were trimmed by 6 bases and 7 bases, with 9 bases remaining between them. The CDR3 spans 10 residues.